This entry describes one T cell receptor beta chain. This specimen belongs to a study of T cell responses to AZD1222 COVID-19 vaccine. Unmatched junction bases numbered 15, after V lost 10 bases and J lost 6 bases. Germline lookup yields CDR1 MDHEN and CDR2 SYDVKM. The CDR3 has 14 amino acids. Repertoires were generated with immunoSEQ multiplex PCR, while TCRdb's copy carries only in-frame clones and drops some. The table shows about 140,000 clones, with about 91% occurring only once. The V gene is TRBV28, the J gene TRBJ2-7; TRBD1 matches 7 bases. The TCR comes from an adult in good health. The sample in question was peripheral blood, obtained on day 0 of AZD1222 vaccination. CDR3 region: CATHNSGGKAEQYF. CDR3 DNA: TGTGCCACCCACAATTCAGGGGGTAAAGCCGAGCAGTACTTC.